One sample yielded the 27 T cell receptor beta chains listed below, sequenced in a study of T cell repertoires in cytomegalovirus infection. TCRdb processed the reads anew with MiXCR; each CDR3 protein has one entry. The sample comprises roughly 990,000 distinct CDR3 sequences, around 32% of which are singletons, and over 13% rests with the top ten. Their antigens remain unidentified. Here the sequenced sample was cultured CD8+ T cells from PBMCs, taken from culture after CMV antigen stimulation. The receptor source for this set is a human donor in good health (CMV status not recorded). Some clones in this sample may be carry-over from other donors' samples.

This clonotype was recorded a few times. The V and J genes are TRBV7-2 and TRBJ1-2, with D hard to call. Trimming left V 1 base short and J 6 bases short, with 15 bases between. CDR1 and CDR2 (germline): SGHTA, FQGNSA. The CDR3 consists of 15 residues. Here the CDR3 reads CASSLDLRPFDGYTF. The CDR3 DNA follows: TGTGCCAGCAGCTTAGACCTTCGGCCCTTCGATGGCTACACCTTC.

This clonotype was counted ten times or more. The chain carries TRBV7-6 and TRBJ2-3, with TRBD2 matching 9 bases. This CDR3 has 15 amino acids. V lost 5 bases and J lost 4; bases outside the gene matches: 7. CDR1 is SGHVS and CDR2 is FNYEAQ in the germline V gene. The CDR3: CASSLSGGRADTQYF. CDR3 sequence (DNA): TGTGCCAGCAGCCTTAGCGGGGGCCGGGCAGATACGCAGTATTTT.

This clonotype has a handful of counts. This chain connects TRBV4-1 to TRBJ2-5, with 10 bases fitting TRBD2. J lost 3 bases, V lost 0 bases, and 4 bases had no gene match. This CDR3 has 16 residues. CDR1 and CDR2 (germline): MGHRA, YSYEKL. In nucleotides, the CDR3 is TGCGCCAGCAGCCAAGATCAAGGACTAGCGGAAGAGACCCAGTACTTC. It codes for CASSQDQGLAEETQYF.

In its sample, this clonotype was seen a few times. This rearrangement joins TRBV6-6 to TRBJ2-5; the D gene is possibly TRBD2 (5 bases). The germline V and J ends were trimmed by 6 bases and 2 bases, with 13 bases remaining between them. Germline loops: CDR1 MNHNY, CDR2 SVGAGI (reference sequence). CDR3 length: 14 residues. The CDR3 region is CASSSWSGQETQYF. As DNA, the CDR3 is TGTGCCAGCAGCTCCTGGTCGGGACAAGAGACCCAGTACTTC.

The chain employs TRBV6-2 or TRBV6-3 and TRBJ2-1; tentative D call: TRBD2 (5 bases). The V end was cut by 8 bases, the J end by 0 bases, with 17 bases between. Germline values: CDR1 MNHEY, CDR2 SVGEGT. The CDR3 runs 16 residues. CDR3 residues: CASCWAAGTSYNEQFF. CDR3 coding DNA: TGTGCCAGCTGTTGGGCCGCGGGCACCTCCTACAATGAGCAGTTCTTC.

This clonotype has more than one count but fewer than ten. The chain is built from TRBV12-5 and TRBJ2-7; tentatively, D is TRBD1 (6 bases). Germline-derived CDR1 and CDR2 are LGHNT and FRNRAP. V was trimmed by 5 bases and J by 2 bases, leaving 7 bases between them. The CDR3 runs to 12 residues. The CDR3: CASGGGPYEQYF. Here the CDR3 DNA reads TGTGCTAGTGGTGGGGGCCCCTACGAGCAGTACTTC.

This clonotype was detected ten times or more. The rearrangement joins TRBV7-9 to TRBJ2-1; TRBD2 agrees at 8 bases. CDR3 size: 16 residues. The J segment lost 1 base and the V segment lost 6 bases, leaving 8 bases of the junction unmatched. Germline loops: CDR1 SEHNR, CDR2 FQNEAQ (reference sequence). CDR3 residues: CASSSTSGASYNEQFF. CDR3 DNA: TGTGCCAGCAGTTCTACTAGCGGAGCATCCTACAATGAGCAGTTCTTC.

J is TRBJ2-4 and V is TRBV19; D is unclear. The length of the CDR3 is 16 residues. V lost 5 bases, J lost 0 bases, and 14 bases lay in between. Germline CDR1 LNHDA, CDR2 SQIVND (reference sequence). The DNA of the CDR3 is TGTGCCAGTAGTGAAGGACGTCCCCCAGCCAAAAACATTCAGTACTTC. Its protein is CASSEGRPPAKNIQYF.

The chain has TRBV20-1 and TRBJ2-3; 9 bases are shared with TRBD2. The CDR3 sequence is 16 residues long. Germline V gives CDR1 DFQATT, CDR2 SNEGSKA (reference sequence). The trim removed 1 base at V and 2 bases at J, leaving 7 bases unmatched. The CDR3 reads CSARASGLADTDTQYF. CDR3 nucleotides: TGCAGTGCTAGAGCTTCGGGACTAGCCGACACAGATACGCAGTATTTT.

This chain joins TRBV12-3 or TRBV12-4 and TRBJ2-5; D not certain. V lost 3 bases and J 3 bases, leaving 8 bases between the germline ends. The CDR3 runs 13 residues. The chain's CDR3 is CASSLNSKETQYF. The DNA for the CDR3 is TGTGCCAGCAGTTTGAACAGCAAAGAGACCCAGTACTTC.

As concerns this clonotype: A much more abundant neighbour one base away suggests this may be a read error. The CDR3, as DNA: TGTGCCAGCAGTTACTTGGATCCATTTAGCAATCAGCCCCAGCATTTT. Protein: CASSYLDPFSNQPQHF. This chain links TRBV6-6 with TRBJ1-5; no clear D. This CDR3 has 16 residues. V was shortened by 1 base and J by 0 bases, with 10 bases between the two germline ends. CDR1 MNHNY and CDR2 SVGAGI come from the germline V gene (reference sequence).

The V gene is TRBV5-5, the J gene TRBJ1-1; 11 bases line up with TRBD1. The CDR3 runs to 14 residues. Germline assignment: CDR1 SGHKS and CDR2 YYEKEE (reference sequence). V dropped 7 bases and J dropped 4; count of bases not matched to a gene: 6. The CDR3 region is CASGSDRGLTEAFF. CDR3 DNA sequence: TGTGCCAGCGGATCGGACAGGGGGCTCACTGAAGCTTTCTTT.

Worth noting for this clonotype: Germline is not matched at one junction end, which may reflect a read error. The CDR3 sequence: CSALDRTGVNQPQHF. DNA of the CDR3: TGCAGTGCTCTCGACCGGACAGGAGTCAATCAACCCCAGCATTTT. The gene calls are TRBV20-1 and TRBJ1-5; 7 nucleotides align to TRBD1. Germline loops: CDR1 DFQATT, CDR2 SNEGSKA (reference sequence). The CDR3 has 15 amino acids.

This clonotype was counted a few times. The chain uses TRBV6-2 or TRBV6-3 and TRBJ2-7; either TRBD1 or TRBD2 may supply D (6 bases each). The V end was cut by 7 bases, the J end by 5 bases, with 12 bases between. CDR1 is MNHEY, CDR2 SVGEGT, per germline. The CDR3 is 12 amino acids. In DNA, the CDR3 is TGTGCCAGCACCGGGGGCGGAGACGAGCAGTACGTC. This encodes CASTGGGDEQYV.

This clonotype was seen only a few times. The CDR3 protein is CASSATGQWGQPQHF. DNA of the CDR3: TGTGCCAGCAGCGCAACGGGACAGTGGGGTCAGCCCCAGCATTTT. This chain connects TRBV9 to TRBJ1-5; TRBD1 aligns across 7 bases. The CDR3 is 15 amino acids. Germline CDR1 reads SGDLS; CDR2 reads YYNGEE. The junction had 9 bases not matched to a gene; V was cut back by 3 bases and J by 6 bases.

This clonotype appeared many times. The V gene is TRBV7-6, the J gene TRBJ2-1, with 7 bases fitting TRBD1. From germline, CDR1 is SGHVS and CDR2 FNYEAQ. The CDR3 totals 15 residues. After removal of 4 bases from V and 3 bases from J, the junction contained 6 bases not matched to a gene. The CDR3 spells CASSSRQGVYNEQFF. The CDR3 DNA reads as TGTGCCAGCAGCTCCAGACAGGGCGTCTACAATGAGCAGTTCTTC.

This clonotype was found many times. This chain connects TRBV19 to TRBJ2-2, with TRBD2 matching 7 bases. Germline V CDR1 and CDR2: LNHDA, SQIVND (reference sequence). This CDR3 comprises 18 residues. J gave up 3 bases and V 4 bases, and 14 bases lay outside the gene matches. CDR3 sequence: CASSTFLVQAGHTGELFF. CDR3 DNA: TGTGCCAGTAGTACCTTCCTCGTACAAGCGGGGCACACCGGGGAGCTGTTTTTT.

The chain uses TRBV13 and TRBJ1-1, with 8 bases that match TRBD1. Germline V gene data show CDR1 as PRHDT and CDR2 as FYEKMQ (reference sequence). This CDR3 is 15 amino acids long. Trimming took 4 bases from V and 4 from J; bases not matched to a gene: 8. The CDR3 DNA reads TGTGCCAGCAGCTGGGGGACAGGAGGCGCCACTGAAGCTTTCTTT. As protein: CASSWGTGGATEAFF.

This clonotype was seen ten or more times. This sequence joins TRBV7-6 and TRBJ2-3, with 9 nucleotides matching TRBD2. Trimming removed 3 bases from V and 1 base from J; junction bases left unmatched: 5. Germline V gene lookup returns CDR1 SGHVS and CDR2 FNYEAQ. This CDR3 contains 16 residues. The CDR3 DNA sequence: TGTGCCAGCAGCTTTTTATCTAGCGGGGGCACAGATACGCAGTATTTT. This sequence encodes CASSFLSSGGTDTQYF.

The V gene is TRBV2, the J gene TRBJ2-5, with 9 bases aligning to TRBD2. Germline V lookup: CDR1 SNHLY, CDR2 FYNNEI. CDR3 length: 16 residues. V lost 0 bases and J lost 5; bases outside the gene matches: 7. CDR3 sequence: CASSEAPLAGQETQYF. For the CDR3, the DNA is TGTGCCAGCAGTGAAGCGCCTCTAGCGGGGCAGGAGACCCAGTACTTC. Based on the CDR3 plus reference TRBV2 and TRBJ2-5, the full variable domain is EPEVTQTPSHQVTQMGQEVILRCVPISNHLYFYWYRQILGQKVEFLVSFYNNEISEKSEIFDDQFSVERPDGSNFTLKIRSTKLEDSAMYFCASSEAPLAGQETQYFGPGTRLLVL.

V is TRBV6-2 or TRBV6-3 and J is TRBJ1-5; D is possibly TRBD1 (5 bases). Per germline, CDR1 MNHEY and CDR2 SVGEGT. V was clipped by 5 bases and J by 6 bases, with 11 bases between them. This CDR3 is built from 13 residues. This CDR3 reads CASSTNGGQPQHF. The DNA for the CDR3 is TGTGCCAGCAGTACAAACGGGGGTCAGCCCCAGCATTTT.

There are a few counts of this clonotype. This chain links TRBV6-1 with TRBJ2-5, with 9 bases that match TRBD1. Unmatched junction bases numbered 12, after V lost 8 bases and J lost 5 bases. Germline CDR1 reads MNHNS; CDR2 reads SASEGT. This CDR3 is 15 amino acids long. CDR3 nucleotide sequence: TGTGCCAGCTATGGGTGGGACAGGGCTGGGGAGACCCAGTACTTC. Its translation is CASYGWDRAGETQYF.

CDR3 region: CASSYLGQKESNQPQHF. The CDR3 region has the DNA TGTGCCAGCAGTTATCTTGGGCAGAAGGAGAGCAATCAGCCCCAGCATTTT. The rearrangement joins TRBV6-2 or TRBV6-3 to TRBJ1-5; D not certain. This CDR3 contains 17 residues. Germline V gene sequence: CDR1 MNHEY, CDR2 SVGEGT. V lost 3 bases and J lost 1, with 16 bases in between.

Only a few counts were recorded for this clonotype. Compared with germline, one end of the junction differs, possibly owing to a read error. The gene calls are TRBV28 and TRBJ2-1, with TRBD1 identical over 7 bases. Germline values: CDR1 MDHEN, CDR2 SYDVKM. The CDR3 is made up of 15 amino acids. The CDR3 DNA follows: TGTGCCAGCATCCCTACAGGGGTCTCCGACAATGAGCAGTTCTTC. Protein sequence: CASIPTGVSDNEQFF.

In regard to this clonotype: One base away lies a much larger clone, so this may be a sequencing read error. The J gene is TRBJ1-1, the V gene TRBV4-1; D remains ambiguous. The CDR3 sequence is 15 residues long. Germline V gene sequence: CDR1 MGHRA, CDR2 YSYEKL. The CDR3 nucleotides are TGTGTCAGCAGCCAAGATACGGGGATGAACACTGAAGCTTTCTTT. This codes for CVSSQDTGMNTEAFF.

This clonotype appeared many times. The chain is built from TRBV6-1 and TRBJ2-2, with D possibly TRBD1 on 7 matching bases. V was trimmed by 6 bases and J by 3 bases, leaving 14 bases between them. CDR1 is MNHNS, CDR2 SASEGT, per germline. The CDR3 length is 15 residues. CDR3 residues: CASRGAGGYTGELFF. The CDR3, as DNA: TGTGCCAGCAGGGGGGCAGGGGGGTACACCGGGGAGCTGTTTTTT.

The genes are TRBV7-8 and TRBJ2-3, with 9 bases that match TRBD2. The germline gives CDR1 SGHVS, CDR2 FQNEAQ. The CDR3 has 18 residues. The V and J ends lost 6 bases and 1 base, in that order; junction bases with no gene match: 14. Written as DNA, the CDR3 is TGTGCCAGCAGAGCCCTCCCCTCGCCTAGCGGGGGCACAGATACGCAGTATTTT. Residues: CASRALPSPSGGTDTQYF.